This note documents a single T cell receptor (beta chain) sequence. Its antigen is currently not known. Within one base of it there is no much larger clone, and no base qualities were kept. A single peripheral blood draw of about 116 mL on average was collected from each donor into heparinised tubes. A BD FACSAria II and a panel including CD45RO, CCR7, CD25, CD127, CD95 and CD27 were used to sort naive, central memory, regulatory and stem cell-like memory CD4+ T cells. All sorted populations exceeded 98% purity. PBMCs were separated immediately by Lymphoprep density gradient centrifugation and were stained directly, without being cultured. So that batch effects would be minimized, each experiment stained and sorted samples in pairs, pairing one healthy donor with one patient. V and J are truncated by 2 bases and 9 bases respectively, leaving an intervening sequence of 29 bases. The CDR3 numbers 19 residues from cysteine through phenylalanine. The retained sequence is limited to the CDR3, 57 bases, with the frame set at the first base. For CDR1 and CDR2, the germline V gene lists LGHNA and YSLEER.

These data come from a study of beta chain features in type 1 diabetes (dated by TCRdb to 2017 to 2018). Regarding the study in general: No differences in mean age, gender distribution, total cell number or subset yield were found between patients and healthy donors. Naive and central memory subsets were obtained from all 30 or so donors, but regulatory and stem cell-like memory subsets were isolated from only 8 patients and about 8 healthy donors. In the study, recently diagnosed type 1 diabetes patients and matched healthy donors were compared on the TCRB repertoires of their sorted circulating CD4+ T cell subsets. Across all samples, some 110,000,000 sorted cells were examined, and cell number per subset correlated strongly with RNA yield.

Points the paper makes about the study in general: Fewer insertions and more nucleotide deletions at VDJ recombination sites were observed in patients with type 1 diabetes, implying thymic rearrangement abnormalities. Naive, central memory and regulatory TCRB repertoires appeared more similar among patients than among healthy donors. PCR might favor shorter templates, but patient and control samples were amplified and corrected together, so any skew would affect both groups equally. Because cDNA was sequenced instead of genomic DNA, activated cells with high expression could be over-represented, although the groups did not differ in activation or CD3 levels. Because small numbers of individuals were included in the HLA sub-analyses, any influence of HLA type on TCRB rearrangement was left unresolved. Type 1 diabetes patients showed a moderate but significant shortening of TCRB CDR3 length in all four CD4+ subsets.

All of the isolated RNA was reverse transcribed with the High Capacity cDNA Reverse Transcription Kit, so expressed TCRB transcripts were sequenced. Deep immunoSEQ sequencing was applied to naive, central memory and regulatory T cell samples, giving an average of about 3.7 million total reads per sample. After sorted cells were lysed in RLT buffer, RNA was extracted with DNase-treated RNeasy Micro or Mini kits, with the choice depending on cell number. Each cell subset was processed on its own to prevent cross-contamination, while patient and healthy donor samples were processed together. TCRB sequences were amplified from cDNA with the immunoSEQ multiplex PCR, producing 87-bp fragments spanning the CDR3 region. Sequencing of the amplicons was performed on the Illumina HiSeq platform. The published analysis was carried out like this. PCR bias was computationally corrected using synthetic template baselines, reads within Hamming distance 2 were collapsed, and singletons that could not be merged were discarded. Reads were aligned against IMGT to assign V, D and J genes, CDR3 length and insertions or deletions at six rearrangement sites. Within each subset, clonotype counts were normalized to the number of sorted cells before true diversity and Gini coefficients were calculated with the tcR R package. The overlap coefficient, calculated on TCRB nucleotide sequences, was used to quantify repertoire sharing. Out-of-frame TCRB sequences from naive cells were analyzed as a proxy for the pre-selection repertoire. TCRdb took over this immuneACCESS table, retaining in-frame rearrangements with V and J assigned. Such tables are incomplete; in checked studies, under half of the missing clones stem from an unresolved V gene, and the remainder is unexplained. D and trimming were read from the DNA, whereas the V and J calls and clone size are those reported in that table. This sample has over 650,000 clones in its table, and around an eighth of those were observed once. Together, the top ten hold 0.03% to 0.045% of the sample.

The TCR comes from a man younger than 35 with type 1 diabetes. The rearrangement joined TRBV4-3 to TRBJ2-4, with the D gene possibly TRBD1 or TRBD2, each one fitting 5 bases. Input material: naive CD4+ T cells from blood. Explained via the paper, the cell subset or site label denotes: true naive CD4+ T cells. The CDR3 region reads CASSQHSRGASAHGVIQYF. The bases read TGCGCCAGCAGCCAACACTCTAGGGGTGCCAGTGCCCACGGGGTCATTCAGTACTTC.